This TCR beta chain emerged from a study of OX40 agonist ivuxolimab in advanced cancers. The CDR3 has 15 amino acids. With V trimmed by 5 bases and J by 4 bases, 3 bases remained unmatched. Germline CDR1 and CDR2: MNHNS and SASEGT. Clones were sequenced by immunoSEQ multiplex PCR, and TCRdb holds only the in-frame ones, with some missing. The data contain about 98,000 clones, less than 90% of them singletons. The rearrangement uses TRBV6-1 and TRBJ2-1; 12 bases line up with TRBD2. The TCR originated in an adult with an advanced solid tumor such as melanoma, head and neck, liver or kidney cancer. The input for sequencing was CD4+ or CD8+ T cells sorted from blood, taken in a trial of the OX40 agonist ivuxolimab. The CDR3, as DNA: TGTGCCAGCAGTCGTCTAGCGGGAGGGTACAATGAGCAGTTCTTC. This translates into CASSRLAGGYNEQFF.